Below are 29 T cell receptor beta chains sequenced from a single sample in a study of blood T cell repertoires in COVID-19. TCRdb keeps only in-frame clones here, not all; method: immunoSEQ multiplex PCR. The sample has about 180,000 clones, more than 70% seen once; the top ten hold 6% to 6.5%. The sample consisted of PBMCs or T cells enriched from blood (not recorded which). The receptors originated from a man aged 35-49 years who had recovered from COVID-19.

The chain is built from TRBV5-4 and TRBJ1-1; 8 bases are shared with TRBD1. Unmatched junction bases numbered 8, after V lost 1 base and J lost 12 bases. The CDR3 spans 13 residues. Per germline, CDR1 SGHNT and CDR2 YYREEE (reference sequence). The CDR3 sequence: CASSLILDRETFF. CDR3 nucleotide sequence: TGTGCCAGCAGCTTGATATTGGACAGGGAAACTTTCTTT. Supplemented by reference TRBV5-4 and TRBJ1-1, the full variable domain reads ETGVTQSPTHLIKTRGQQVTLRCSSQSGHNTVSWYQQALGQGPQFIFQYYREEENGRGNFPPRFSGLQFPNYSSELNVNALELDDSALYLCASSLILDRETFFGQGTRLTVV.

The chain uses TRBV2 and TRBJ1-1; no reliable D call. This CDR3 is built from 14 residues. V was clipped by 6 bases and J by 5 bases, with 16 bases between them. Germline V CDR1 and CDR2: SNHLY, FYNNEI. CDR3 in DNA: TGTGCCAGCAGATCGGACGGAGGTTGGACTGAAGCTTTCTTT. Translating gives CASRSDGGWTEAFF.

This chain links TRBV30 with TRBJ2-7, with D possibly matching TRBD1 (6 bases). There are 12 residues in the CDR3. Looked up from germline, CDR1 is GTSNPN and CDR2 is SVGIG (reference sequence). The V gene lost 5 bases and the J gene lost 7 bases, with 15 bases spanning the gap. The DNA of the CDR3 is TGTGCCTGGGCAGGGGATGCTAGGGAGCAGTACTTC. Protein: CAWAGDAREQYF.

The chain employs TRBV19 and TRBJ1-5; 8 nucleotides agree with TRBD1. V gave up 3 bases and J gave up 4 bases; unmatched junction bases: 5. The CDR3 spans 15 residues. The V gene's germline CDR1 is LNHDA and CDR2 SQIVND (reference sequence). The chain's CDR3 is CASSIQGQENQPQHF. CDR3 sequence (DNA): TGTGCCAGTAGTATTCAGGGACAGGAGAATCAGCCCCAGCATTTT.

This clone occurred a few times. CDR3 sequence: CASSPGQGPQPQHF. DNA of the CDR3: TGTGCCAGCAGCCCAGGACAGGGTCCGCAGCCCCAGCATTTT. This rearrangement joins TRBV7-2 to TRBJ1-5; 8 nucleotides line up with TRBD1. V dropped 5 bases and J dropped 7; count of bases not matched to a gene: 7. Per germline, CDR1 SGHTA and CDR2 FQGNSA. There are 14 residues in the CDR3.

A single count supports this clone. This sequence joins TRBV24-1 and TRBJ2-3; 9 bases line up with TRBD1. The J segment lost 2 bases and the V segment lost 3 bases, leaving 5 bases of the junction unmatched. The CDR3 consists of 16 residues. The V gene's germline CDR1 is KGHDR and CDR2 SFDVKD. The CDR3 DNA reads as TGTGCCACCAGTGATCCCGGGACAGGGAACACAGATACGCAGTATTTT. As protein: CATSDPGTGNTDTQYF.

CDR3 sequence (DNA): TGTGCCAGCAGCTTGGTGGGCAGGTCGCCCACCGGGGAGCTGTTTTTT. It codes for CASSLVGRSPTGELFF. J is TRBJ2-2 and V is TRBV5-4; no firm D call. Deletions cut 0 bases from V and 4 bases from J, with 13 bases between. From germline, CDR1 is SGHNT and CDR2 YYREEE (reference sequence). The CDR3 runs to 16 residues.

In this sample, this clone turned up a few times. CDR3 in amino acids: CASIEAGVTGELFF. CDR3 coding DNA: TGTGCCAGCATCGAAGCGGGAGTCACCGGGGAGCTGTTTTTT. The chain uses TRBV11-1 and TRBJ2-2, with 8 positions matching TRBD2. The CDR3 is 14 residues long. Looked up from germline, CDR1 is SGHAT and CDR2 is FQDESV (reference sequence). With 7 bases clipped from V and 4 bases from J, the junction kept 5 bases outside the gene matches.

The chain couples TRBV19 to TRBJ2-7, with D unresolved. The germline V gene has CDR1 LNHDA and CDR2 SQIVND (reference sequence). The V end lost 3 bases, the J end lost 0 bases, and 6 bases lay between the germline ends. The CDR3 contains 13 residues. Here the CDR3 DNA reads TGTGCCAGTAGTATCACGGGCTCCTACGAGCAGTACTTC. Translated: CASSITGSYEQYF.

This clone was seen more than once but under ten times. The rearrangement links TRBV28 to TRBJ2-5, with 11 bases matching TRBD1. The CDR3 sequence is 15 residues long. V lost 3 bases and J lost 5; bases outside the gene matches: 5. Germline V CDR1 and CDR2: MDHEN, SYDVKM. The CDR3 protein is CASSLPGQGGETQYF. CDR3 sequence (DNA): TGTGCCAGCAGTTTGCCGGGACAGGGGGGGGAGACCCAGTACTTC.

The DNA of the CDR3 is TGTGCCAGCAGCTTAATGCGACAGGGGCCAGCCCCTGAAGCTTTCTTT. It translates to CASSLMRQGPAPEAFF. This rearrangement joins TRBV7-9 to TRBJ1-1; 8 bases match TRBD1. The CDR3 extends over 16 amino acids. The trim removed 2 bases at V and 6 bases at J, leaving 11 bases unmatched. Germline values: CDR1 SEHNR, CDR2 FQNEAQ (reference sequence).

This clone appeared a single time. The rearrangement uses TRBV25-1 and TRBJ1-1; D possibly corresponds to TRBD1 (5 bases). In germline, CDR1 is MGHDK, CDR2 SYGVNS. V dropped 2 bases and J dropped 0 bases, with 10 bases sitting between them. This CDR3 contains 15 residues. This CDR3 is CASSERGTLNTEAFF. Written as DNA, the CDR3 is TGTGCCAGCAGTGAACGAGGGACTCTGAACACTGAAGCTTTCTTT.

J is TRBJ2-7 and V is TRBV5-4; TRBD2 agrees at 13 bases. V was clipped by 4 bases and J by 0 bases; unmatched bases: 7. The germline gives CDR1 SGHNT, CDR2 YYREEE (reference sequence). This CDR3 has 17 amino acids. CDR3 region: CASSPGTSGVRSYEQYF. CDR3 sequence (DNA): TGTGCCAGCAGCCCTGGGACTAGCGGGGTCCGCTCCTACGAGCAGTACTTC.

The count of this clone is one. The chain uses TRBV9 and TRBJ2-7, with D possibly TRBD2 on 5 matching bases. Trimming stripped 3 bases from V and 0 bases from J, with 10 bases between. CDR1 SGDLS and CDR2 YYNGEE come from the germline V gene. The CDR3 covers 14 residues. The DNA for the CDR3 is TGTGCCAGCAGCGCGGACGGGGACTCCTACGAGCAGTACTTC. Amino acid sequence: CASSADGDSYEQYF.

Only one count was recorded for this clone. The J gene is TRBJ1-2, the V gene TRBV7-9, with D perhaps TRBD1 (5 bases). Germline lookup yields CDR1 SEHNR and CDR2 FQNEAQ (reference sequence). The CDR3 has 14 amino acids. Trimming removed 1 base from V and 6 bases from J, with 12 bases in between. Here the CDR3 reads CASSLVVPGHGYTF. The CDR3 DNA reads as TGTGCCAGCAGCTTAGTGGTGCCAGGGCATGGCTACACCTTC.

The genes are TRBV5-1 and TRBJ2-5; 8 bases agree with TRBD1. With 4 bases clipped from V and 2 bases from J, the junction kept 4 bases outside the gene matches. CDR1 and CDR2 from the germline V gene are SGHRS and YFSETQ. The CDR3 runs to 14 residues. CDR3 sequence reads: CASSLRTGQETQYF. The CDR3 DNA follows: TGCGCCAGCAGCCTACGGACAGGGCAAGAGACCCAGTACTTC.

The chain uses TRBV5-1 and TRBJ2-5; TRBD2 aligns across 7 bases. Germline CDR1 is SGHRS and CDR2 is YFSETQ. With V trimmed by 4 bases and J by 6 bases, 15 bases remained unmatched. This CDR3 region has 16 residues. For the CDR3, the DNA is TGCGCCAGCAGCGGACAACCGGGGGGTCGGTCGCAGACCCAGTACTTC. The encoded protein is CASSGQPGGRSQTQYF.

The table lists this clone with a count of one. Other nucleotide sequences from this sample produce the same CDR3. The chain has TRBV29-1 and TRBJ1-5; TRBD1 aligns across 9 bases. The ends lost 4 bases at V and 5 bases at J; junction bases unmatched: 0. Per the germline V gene, CDR1 is SQVTM and CDR2 is ANQGSEA. The CDR3 runs to 12 residues. In nucleotides, the CDR3 is TGCAGCGTTGGGACAGGGGATCAGCCCCAGCATTTT. Amino acids: CSVGTGDQPQHF.

The chain couples TRBV12-3 or TRBV12-4 to TRBJ2-2, with D unclear. Trimming removed 6 bases from V and 4 bases from J, with 6 bases in between. The CDR3 spans 12 residues. CDR3 in amino acids: CASSRSTGELFF. As DNA, the CDR3 is TGTGCCAGCAGCCGTTCCACCGGGGAGCTGTTTTTT.

The rearrangement uses TRBV27 and TRBJ1-5; 10 nucleotides line up with TRBD1. Germline CDR1 is MNHEY and CDR2 is SMNVEV (reference sequence). V was pared by 6 bases and J by 6 bases, with 8 bases of the junction left unmatched. This CDR3 is 15 amino acids long. This chain's CDR3 is CASSSGQGRVQPQHF. CDR3 in DNA: TGTGCCAGCAGCTCGGGACAGGGGAGGGTTCAGCCCCAGCATTTT.

The rearrangement joins TRBV19 to TRBJ1-1; TRBD1 might be the D (5 bases). Between the trimmed V and J ends, which lost 5 bases and 0 bases, there was a span of 13 bases. This CDR3 is built from 15 residues. In germline, CDR1 is LNHDA, CDR2 SQIVND (reference sequence). This chain's CDR3 is CASSFLQGMNTEAFF. The CDR3 DNA reads TGTGCCAGTAGTTTTCTCCAGGGAATGAACACTGAAGCTTTCTTT.

V gene TRBV10-1 combines with J gene TRBJ2-1, with D perhaps TRBD2 (6 bases). The CDR3 runs to 10 residues. CDR1 is WNHNN, CDR2 SYGVQD, per germline (reference sequence). The CDR3 nucleotides read TGCGACAAACCCGCGGGGGAGCAGTTCTTC. This codes for CDKPAGEQFF.

J is TRBJ1-1 and V is TRBV9; a possible D gene is TRBD1 (6 bases). Germline lookup yields CDR1 SGDLS and CDR2 YYNGEE. This CDR3 region has 16 residues. The germline V and J ends were trimmed by 0 bases and 6 bases, with 18 bases remaining between them. The CDR3 spells CASSVGQSGERSEAFF. CDR3 coding DNA: TGTGCCAGCAGCGTAGGACAATCAGGGGAAAGGTCTGAAGCTTTCTTT.

The V call is TRBV29-1, the J call TRBJ1-1; TRBD1 agrees at 7 bases. Trimming removed 8 bases from V and 0 bases from J; junction bases left unmatched: 18. Germline CDR1 is SQVTM and CDR2 is ANQGSEA. The CDR3 sequence is 17 residues long. This chain's CDR3 is CSLAGDRGLEMNTEAFF. The CDR3 nucleotides read TGCAGCTTAGCAGGGGACAGAGGGTTGGAAATGAACACTGAAGCTTTCTTT. The full variable domain, its missing parts supplied by reference TRBV29-1 and TRBJ1-1, is SAVISQKPSRDICQRGTSLTIQCQVDSQVTMMFWYRQQPGQSLTLIATANQGSEATYESGFVIDKFPISRPNLTFSTLTVSNMSPEDSSIYLCSLAGDRGLEMNTEAFFGQGTRLTVV.

This clone was recorded a few times. The chain links TRBV5-5 to TRBJ2-1; 9 nucleotides match TRBD1. The CDR3 runs 16 residues. From germline, CDR1 is SGHKS and CDR2 YYEKEE (reference sequence). V gave up 1 base and J gave up 8 bases; unmatched junction bases: 10. CDR3 region: CASSLSLRQGVDEQFF. The CDR3 DNA reads as TGTGCCAGCAGCTTGTCGCTTAGACAGGGGGTTGATGAGCAGTTCTTC.

This chain links TRBV11-2 with TRBJ1-1; TRBD1 agrees at 7 bases. The CDR3 runs to 14 residues. From germline, CDR1 is SGHAT and CDR2 FQNNGV. V shed 4 bases, J shed 5 bases, and the junction held 7 bases outside the gene matches. Here the CDR3 DNA reads TGTGCCAGCAGCTCTAAACAGGGGAATACTGAAGCTTTCTTT. Protein: CASSSKQGNTEAFF.

V usage is TRBV5-4 and J usage is TRBJ2-1; 15 bases match TRBD2. Per germline, CDR1 SGHNT and CDR2 YYREEE (reference sequence). V dropped 5 bases and J dropped 9; count of bases not matched to a gene: 12. This CDR3 spans 17 amino acids. This CDR3 reads CASRPRSMGLAGGEQFF. The DNA of the CDR3 is TGTGCCAGCAGGCCGCGAAGCATGGGACTAGCGGGAGGTGAGCAGTTCTTC.

V usage is TRBV10-1 and J usage is TRBJ1-2; no reliable D call. The CDR3 runs 13 residues. The V and J ends lost 4 bases and 8 bases respectively, with 14 bases between them. The germline gives CDR1 WNHNN, CDR2 SYGVQD (reference sequence). CDR3 amino acids: CASSAQVAGGYTF. DNA for the CDR3: TGCGCCAGCAGTGCCCAGGTAGCGGGCGGCTACACCTTC.

V is TRBV6-5 and J is TRBJ1-2; 8 bases are shared with TRBD1. CDR3 size: 14 residues. Germline assignment: CDR1 MNHEY and CDR2 SVGAGI. Trimming took 5 bases from V and 4 from J; bases not matched to a gene: 6. The CDR3 DNA follows: TGTGCCAGCAGTCCGGGACAGGCGAGCTATGGCTACACCTTC. Encoded protein: CASSPGQASYGYTF.